This is a list of T cell receptor beta chains from one sample in a study of blood T cell repertoires in COVID-19. Assay used: immunoSEQ multiplex PCR; TCRdb lists only in-frame clones, some missing. The sample lists 50,000 to 60,000 clones, roughly 85% seen once, with roughly 12% in the top ten. The sequencing sample was made of peripheral blood. These receptors were taken from a human donor in a cohort sampled during active COVID-19. Each CDR3 is given with its conserved first and last residue. The D gene is left open where the match is weak. For some rows the clone size is stated as once, few or many, or as a class when expanded; others skip it.

v_gene: TRBV12-3/TRBV12-4
j_gene: TRBJ2-1
abundance: .
d_gene: .
CDR3aa: CASRREDYNEQFF
CDR3nt: TGTGCCAGCAGGCGTGAAGACTACAATGAGCAGTTCTTC

v_gene: TRBV11-3
j_gene: TRBJ1-1
abundance: .
d_gene: TRBD1
CDR3aa: CASSRTGGSTEAFF
CDR3nt: TGTGCCAGCAGCCGGACAGGGGGTTCGACTGAAGCTTTCTTT

v_gene: TRBV12-5
j_gene: TRBJ2-7
abundance: few
d_gene: .
CDR3aa: CASPLRGGVNYEQYF
CDR3nt: TGTGCTAGCCCCCTCAGGGGAGGGGTAAACTACGAGCAGTACTTC

v_gene: TRBV14
j_gene: TRBJ1-1
abundance: few
d_gene: .
CDR3aa: CASSQRPWTTADRDTEAFF
CDR3nt: TGTGCCAGCAGCCAAAGGCCTTGGACGACAGCCGATAGGGACACTGAAGCTTTCTTT

v_gene: TRBV4-3
j_gene: TRBJ1-2
abundance: .
d_gene: .
CDR3aa: CASSQDLRGSYGYTF
CDR3nt: TGCGCCAGCAGCCAGGACCTTCGGGGGTCTTATGGCTACACCTTC

v_gene: TRBV10-3
j_gene: TRBJ2-3
abundance: .
d_gene: TRBD2
CDR3aa: CAISENLAGVVDTQYF
CDR3nt: TGTGCCATCAGTGAGAACCTAGCGGGAGTGGTAGATACGCAGTATTTT

v_gene: TRBV4-3
j_gene: TRBJ2-7
abundance: .
d_gene: TRBD1
CDR3aa: CASSQGGQGPYEQYF
CDR3nt: TGCGCCAGCAGCCAAGGGGGACAGGGCCCCTACGAGCAGTACTTC

v_gene: TRBV6-5
j_gene: TRBJ2-7
abundance: .
d_gene: TRBD2
CDR3aa: CASKEWEGTRYEQYF
CDR3nt: TGTGCCAGCAAAGAGTGGGAGGGAACACGCTACGAGCAGTACTTC

v_gene: TRBV27
j_gene: TRBJ2-1
abundance: .
d_gene: .
CDR3aa: CASSFGLSQLFYNEQFF
CDR3nt: TGTGCCAGCAGTTTTGGCCTTTCTCAACTATTTTACAATGAGCAGTTCTTC

v_gene: TRBV20-1
j_gene: TRBJ2-5
abundance: .
d_gene: TRBD1
CDR3aa: CSARGQVQETQYF
CDR3nt: TGCAGTGCTCGTGGACAGGTCCAAGAGACCCAGTACTTC

v_gene: TRBV15
j_gene: TRBJ2-5
abundance: few
d_gene: TRBD2
CDR3aa: CATSRDLISGSVETQYF
CDR3nt: TGTGCCACCAGCAGAGATCTTATTAGCGGGAGTGTCGAGACCCAGTACTTC

v_gene: TRBV6-5
j_gene: TRBJ1-2
abundance: .
d_gene: .
CDR3aa: CASRTVNYGYTF
CDR3nt: TGTGCCAGCAGAACAGTCAACTATGGCTACACCTTC

v_gene: TRBV19
j_gene: TRBJ2-3
abundance: .
d_gene: TRBD2
CDR3aa: CASRRSTSGILDTDTQYF
CDR3nt: TGTGCCAGCCGACGATCGACTAGCGGGATCCTAGACACAGATACGCAGTATTTT

v_gene: TRBV5-1
j_gene: TRBJ2-7
abundance: .
d_gene: TRBD1
CDR3aa: CASSSDRASYEQYF
CDR3nt: TGCGCCAGCAGCTCTGACAGGGCCTCCTACGAGCAGTACTTC

v_gene: TRBV6-4
j_gene: TRBJ2-1
abundance: .
d_gene: TRBD2
CDR3aa: CASSDVGTSAYNEQFF
CDR3nt: TGTGCCAGCAGCGACGTGGGGACTAGCGCCTACAATGAGCAGTTCTTC

v_gene: TRBV7-9
j_gene: TRBJ2-4
abundance: .
d_gene: .
CDR3aa: CASSPSTAKNIQYF
CDR3nt: TGTGCCAGCAGCCCTAGTACGGCCAAAAACATTCAGTACTTC

v_gene: TRBV6-5
j_gene: TRBJ1-2
abundance: .
d_gene: .
CDR3aa: CASSTIGRGYYGYTF
CDR3nt: TGTGCCAGCAGTACAATCGGCAGGGGCTACTATGGCTACACCTTC

v_gene: TRBV25-1
j_gene: TRBJ2-5
abundance: .
d_gene: .
CDR3aa: CASSEYRGQETQYF
CDR3nt: TGTGCCAGCAGTGAATATCGGGGCCAAGAGACCCAGTACTTC

v_gene: TRBV19
j_gene: TRBJ2-1
abundance: .
d_gene: TRBD2
CDR3aa: CASSPGRADSYNEQFF
CDR3nt: TGTGCCAGTTCTCCTGGGAGGGCCGACTCCTACAATGAGCAGTTCTTC

v_gene: TRBV4-2
j_gene: TRBJ1-1
abundance: .
d_gene: TRBD1
CDR3aa: CASSQEEGAQGEAFF
CDR3nt: TGTGCCAGCAGCCAAGAGGAGGGGGCGCAGGGTGAAGCTTTCTTT

v_gene: TRBV24-1
j_gene: TRBJ2-2
abundance: few
d_gene: .
CDR3aa: CATSDWSGELFF
CDR3nt: TGTGCCACCAGTGATTGGAGCGGGGAGCTGTTTTTT

v_gene: TRBV5-1
j_gene: TRBJ1-2
abundance: .
d_gene: TRBD1
CDR3aa: CASSLGQGDGYTF
CDR3nt: TGCGCCAGCAGCCTGGGACAGGGTGACGGCTACACCTTC

v_gene: TRBV7-3
j_gene: TRBJ2-1
abundance: .
d_gene: TRBD2
CDR3aa: CASSLTAGGPGEQFF
CDR3nt: TGTGCCAGCAGCTTAACGGCGGGAGGGCCGGGTGAGCAGTTCTTC

v_gene: TRBV7-2
j_gene: TRBJ2-7
abundance: once
d_gene: TRBD2
CDR3aa: CASSFQRGDYEQYF
CDR3nt: TGTGCCAGCAGCTTCCAGCGGGGGGACTACGAGCAGTACTTC

v_gene: TRBV27
j_gene: TRBJ1-5
abundance: .
d_gene: .
CDR3aa: CASSLSAGQQPQHF
CDR3nt: TGTGCCAGCAGTTTATCGGCGGGGCAGCAGCCCCAGCATTTT

v_gene: TRBV28
j_gene: TRBJ2-1
abundance: .
d_gene: TRBD2
CDR3aa: CASSLLAGQYYNEQFF
CDR3nt: TGTGCCAGCAGCCTTCTAGCGGGGCAGTACTACAATGAGCAGTTCTTC

v_gene: TRBV5-4
j_gene: TRBJ2-3
abundance: .
d_gene: TRBD2
CDR3aa: CASSSGLAGGEDTQYF
CDR3nt: TGTGCCAGCAGCTCGGGACTAGCGGGAGGAGAAGATACGCAGTATTTT

v_gene: TRBV27
j_gene: TRBJ2-3
abundance: .
d_gene: TRBD2
CDR3aa: CASSLSPGASGRVDTQYF
CDR3nt: TGTGCCAGCAGTTTATCCCCAGGGGCGAGCGGGAGAGTAGATACGCAGTATTTT

v_gene: TRBV18
j_gene: TRBJ1-1
abundance: .
d_gene: TRBD1
CDR3aa: CASSPVGTVEAFF
CDR3nt: TGTGCCAGCTCACCCGTCGGGACAGTTGAAGCTTTCTTT

v_gene: TRBV14
j_gene: TRBJ2-3
abundance: .
d_gene: .
CDR3aa: CASSQFESTDTQYF
CDR3nt: TGTGCCAGCAGCCAATTCGAGAGCACAGATACGCAGTATTTT

v_gene: TRBV5-1
j_gene: TRBJ2-3
abundance: .
d_gene: TRBD2
CDR3aa: CASSLALAGDTQYF
CDR3nt: TGCGCCAGCAGCTTGGCACTAGCGGGAGATACGCAGTATTTT

v_gene: TRBV14
j_gene: TRBJ2-5
abundance: .
d_gene: TRBD2
CDR3aa: CASSPILAGGETQYF
CDR3nt: TGTGCCAGCAGCCCGATACTAGCGGGAGGGGAGACCCAGTACTTC

v_gene: TRBV28
j_gene: TRBJ2-4
abundance: .
d_gene: TRBD1
CDR3aa: CASTRTGKAKNIQYF
CDR3nt: TGTGCCAGCACCCGGACAGGAAAGGCCAAAAACATTCAGTACTTC

v_gene: TRBV29-1
j_gene: TRBJ1-1
abundance: .
d_gene: .
CDR3aa: CSVGDTLNTEAFF
CDR3nt: TGCAGCGTTGGTGACACCTTGAACACTGAAGCTTTCTTT

v_gene: TRBV7-9
j_gene: TRBJ2-7
abundance: few
d_gene: TRBD1
CDR3aa: CASSPVTGAYEQYF
CDR3nt: TGTGCCAGCAGCCCGGTGACAGGGGCCTACGAGCAGTACTTC

v_gene: TRBV7-9
j_gene: TRBJ1-4
abundance: many
d_gene: TRBD1
CDR3aa: CASSFPTGGEKLFF
CDR3nt: TGTGCCAGCAGCTTCCCGACAGGGGGAGAAAAACTGTTTTTT

v_gene: TRBV6-2/TRBV6-3
j_gene: TRBJ2-4
abundance: .
d_gene: .
CDR3aa: CASSWGPRDKGITRAKNIQYF
CDR3nt: TGTGCCAGCAGTTGGGGGCCCCGGGACAAGGGAATCACGAGGGCCAAAAACATTCAGTACTTC

v_gene: TRBV18
j_gene: TRBJ2-1
abundance: .
d_gene: .
CDR3aa: CASSRDLARDGNEQFF
CDR3nt: TGTGCCAGCTCACGGGATCTAGCGAGAGATGGGAATGAGCAGTTCTTC

v_gene: TRBV27
j_gene: TRBJ2-7
abundance: .
d_gene: TRBD2
CDR3aa: CASNPGLAGGGGSYEQYF
CDR3nt: TGTGCCAGCAACCCGGGACTAGCGGGTGGGGGGGGATCCTACGAGCAGTACTTC

v_gene: TRBV7-8
j_gene: TRBJ2-2
abundance: .
d_gene: TRBD1
CDR3aa: CASSLRQGPGELFF
CDR3nt: TGTGCCAGCAGCTTACGACAGGGGCCCGGGGAGCTGTTTTTT